One and the same sample provided the 19 T cell receptor beta chains below, sequenced in a study of blood T cell repertoires in COVID-19. Libraries were prepared by immunoSEQ multiplex PCR; TCRdb keeps only in-frame clonotypes and omits some of them. The repertoire has about 300,000 clones, around 89% of them found once; the top ten carry under 6.5%. Material: peripheral blood. The receptor set was obtained from a man younger than 35 who had recovered from COVID-19.

This clone came up once. This chain links TRBV30 with TRBJ2-7, with 9 nucleotides matching TRBD1. CDR1 and CDR2 (germline): GTSNPN, SVGIG (reference sequence). Germline trimming cut 3 bases from V and 2 bases from J; bases unmatched to any gene: 8. This CDR3 is 15 amino acids long. Here the CDR3 reads CAWREPGQGTYEQYF. The CDR3 bases are TGTGCCTGGAGGGAACCGGGACAGGGAACCTACGAGCAGTACTTC.

The V gene is TRBV29-1, the J gene TRBJ2-7, with D possibly TRBD1 on 5 matching bases. With 7 bases removed from V and 2 bases from J, the gap between germline ends came to 21 bases. This CDR3 is 15 amino acids long. Germline loops: CDR1 SQVTM, CDR2 ANQGSEA. The CDR3 nucleotides read TGCAGCGGAGTGGGTGGCCAGGGTGAAACCTACGAGCAGTACTTC. Its translation: CSGVGGQGETYEQYF.

The chain uses TRBV15 and TRBJ1-5; the D is unclear. The CDR3 is 13 amino acids. V gave up 9 bases and J gave up 0 bases, with 9 bases separating them. The germline gives CDR1 LNHNV, CDR2 YYDKDF (reference sequence). In nucleotides, the CDR3 is TGTGCCACGGCGGCAGATAGCAATCAGCCCCAGCATTTT. This encodes CATAADSNQPQHF.

The chain is built from TRBV29-1 and TRBJ2-4, with 11 bases lining up with TRBD2. V lost 5 bases and J lost 0; bases outside the gene matches: 12. The CDR3 runs 18 residues. Germline values: CDR1 SQVTM, CDR2 ANQGSEA. CDR3 nucleotide sequence: TGCAGCGTTACGGAAGGACTAGCGGGCGTACTAGCCAAAAACATTCAGTACTTC. Protein sequence: CSVTEGLAGVLAKNIQYF.

This chain uses TRBV5-4 with TRBJ2-3; 7 bases line up with TRBD2. Unmatched junction bases numbered 9, after V lost 2 bases and J lost 0 bases. The CDR3 is 17 amino acids. The germline CDR1 and CDR2 sequences are SGHNT and YYREEE (reference sequence). This CDR3 reads CASSFWVGGSSTDTQYF. For the CDR3, the DNA is TGTGCCAGCAGCTTCTGGGTGGGAGGGTCTAGCACAGATACGCAGTATTTT.

The chain is built from TRBV19 and TRBJ2-1; no firm D call. Between the trimmed V and J ends, which lost 6 bases and 6 bases, there was a span of 6 bases. Germline-derived CDR1 and CDR2 are LNHDA and SQIVND (reference sequence). The CDR3 loop spans 11 amino acids. CDR3 sequence: CASRAANEQFF. Here the CDR3 DNA reads TGTGCCAGTAGGGCTGCCAATGAGCAGTTCTTC.

The chain couples TRBV2 to TRBJ2-6, with D tentatively TRBD1 (5 bases). The CDR3 has 18 residues. Germline V lookup: CDR1 SNHLY, CDR2 FYNNEI. Trimming took off 4 bases at V and 0 bases at J, with 16 bases between the two ends. The CDR3 region is CASSAPPGLASGANVLTF. The CDR3 nucleotides read TGTGCCAGCAGTGCCCCCCCAGGGTTGGCCTCTGGGGCCAACGTCCTGACTTTC.

This clone was observed once. The rearrangement uses TRBV4-2 and TRBJ2-3, with 10 bases matching TRBD2. Germline trimming cut 8 bases from V and 6 bases from J; bases unmatched to any gene: 11. CDR3 size: 15 residues. CDR1 is LGHNA and CDR2 is YNFKEQ in the germline V gene. In nucleotides, the CDR3 is TGTGCCAGCGGGGCTCTAGCGGGAGCAGGGGATACGCAGTATTTT. Amino acids: CASGALAGAGDTQYF.

V is TRBV11-2 and J is TRBJ2-1; TRBD2 aligns across 7 bases. Germline V gene lookup returns CDR1 SGHAT and CDR2 FQNNGV. The V gene end was trimmed by 7 bases and the J gene end by 3 bases; junction bases not matched to a gene: 9. The CDR3 has 15 residues. CDR3 sequence (DNA): TGTGCCAGCACCCCACGGCGGGAGAACTACAATGAGCAGTTCTTC. Its protein product is CASTPRRENYNEQFF.

The chain employs TRBV7-6 and TRBJ2-3; 8 bases are a match to TRBD1. After removal of 3 bases from V and 0 bases from J, the junction contained 2 bases not matched to a gene. The CDR3 covers 15 residues. Germline assignment: CDR1 SGHVS and CDR2 FNYEAQ. The CDR3 DNA follows: TGTGCCAGCAGCTTTGGACAGGGAAGCACAGATACGCAGTATTTT. Translation gives CASSFGQGSTDTQYF.

CDR3 bases: TGTGCCAGCAGCCCCCGACAGGGTTACGGCGGGGAGCTGTTTTTT. Protein product: CASSPRQGYGGELFF. The chain employs TRBV13 and TRBJ2-2, with 7 bases matching TRBD1. After removal of 5 bases from V and 7 bases from J, the junction contained 10 bases not matched to a gene. CDR3 length equals 15 residues. Germline CDR1 reads PRHDT; CDR2 reads FYEKMQ (reference sequence).

The rearrangement uses TRBV2 and TRBJ1-5, with D perhaps matching TRBD1 (6 bases). Per germline, CDR1 SNHLY and CDR2 FYNNEI. Trimming left V 6 bases short and J 5 bases short, with 11 bases between. CDR3 length: 13 amino acids. The CDR3 loop is CASSPDRDQPQHF. CDR3 nucleotides: TGTGCCAGCAGCCCGGACAGAGATCAGCCCCAGCATTTT.

The chain recombines TRBV4-1 with TRBJ1-5, with TRBD1 matching over 8 bases. The CDR3 is 17 residues long. V was clipped by 0 bases and J by 7 bases; unmatched bases: 11. Germline CDR1 is MGHRA and CDR2 is YSYEKL. CDR3 sequence (DNA): TGCGCCAGCAGCCAAGATCGGAGCAGGGGGCGCGGGCAGCCCCAGCATTTT. Translating gives CASSQDRSRGRGQPQHF.

This chain connects TRBV20-1 to TRBJ1-2; the D is unclear. Trimming removed 4 bases from V and 3 bases from J, with 6 bases in between. The CDR3 extends over 11 amino acids. Germline V CDR1 and CDR2: DFQATT, SNEGSKA (reference sequence). The CDR3 sequence is CSAITDYGYTF. The CDR3 DNA sequence: TGCAGTGCTATAACAGACTATGGCTACACCTTC.

This clone has only a few counts. This chain connects TRBV5-1 to TRBJ1-6; D uncertain. The V gene lost 2 bases and the J gene lost 6 bases, with 9 bases spanning the gap. Germline loops: CDR1 SGHRS, CDR2 YFSETQ. This CDR3 has 14 residues. CDR3 bases: TGCGCCAGCAGCTTTCCAGAGGTTAATTCACCCCTCCACTTT. It is translated as CASSFPEVNSPLHF. The full variable domain, rest sourced from reference TRBV5-1 and TRBJ1-6, is KAGVTQTPRYLIKTRGQQVTLSCSPISGHRSVSWYQQTPGQGLQFLFEYFSETQRNKGNFPGRFSGRQFSNSRSEMNVSTLELGDSALYLCASSFPEVNSPLHFGNGTRLTVT.

The gene calls are TRBV4-1 and TRBJ2-2, with 7 bases that match TRBD1. V was pared by 4 bases and J by 5 bases, with 7 bases of the junction left unmatched. Looked up from germline, CDR1 is MGHRA and CDR2 is YSYEKL. The CDR3 spans 15 residues. Written as DNA, the CDR3 is TGCGCCAGCAGCCCTCTTCACAGGGGAACCGGGGAGCTGTTTTTT. Translated, it gives CASSPLHRGTGELFF.

This chain uses TRBV30 with TRBJ2-1; D ambiguous. CDR1 and CDR2 (germline): GTSNPN, SVGIG (reference sequence). This CDR3 contains 11 residues. The ends were cut back, 5 bases at V and 7 bases at J, with 9 bases in the middle. The CDR3 nucleotides read TGTGCCTGGTCTCTAGGTAATGAGCAGTTCTTC. Amino acids: CAWSLGNEQFF.

V usage is TRBV19 and J usage is TRBJ2-5, with TRBD2 matching 7 bases. V lost 4 bases and J lost 2; bases outside the gene matches: 16. The germline V gene encodes CDR1 LNHDA and CDR2 SQIVND (reference sequence). The CDR3 covers 18 residues. In DNA form, the CDR3 reads TGTGCCAGTAGTACAACTAGCCTGGGGGGAGGGCCGCAAGAGACCCAGTACTTC. Translated: CASSTTSLGGGPQETQYF.

The chain recombines TRBV6-5 with TRBJ1-5, with D maybe TRBD1 (6 bases). Germline CDR1 MNHEY, CDR2 SVGAGI. This CDR3 is 15 amino acids long. V dropped 8 bases and J dropped 6 bases, with 20 bases sitting between them. DNA for the CDR3: TGTGCCAGCCTCTCGGACAGCCCGGCCGGTCAGCCCCAGCATTTT. Encoded protein: CASLSDSPAGQPQHF.